In this sample, the clone carrying this T cell receptor (beta chain) turned up many times. Germline values: CDR1 MDHEN, CDR2 SYDVKM. The CDR3 spans 13 residues. V lost 10 bases and J lost 6; bases outside the gene matches: 12. Amplified TCR beta CDR3 regions derived from RNA transcripts. Using the HTBI primer set, a first-round RT-PCR was run on the TCR CDR3. TCRdb itself ran the multiplex PCR reads through MiXCR, one entry per CDR3 protein. The data hold around 300,000 distinct CDR3 sequences, with about 15% observed a single time. Reasons for excluding patients were uncontrolled infection, other autoimmune disease, pregnancy or lactation. This record belongs to a study of T cells in Graves' hyperthyroidism and ophthalmopathy.

This TCR was sampled from a young woman with Graves' hyperthyroidism. The sequenced sample consisted of blood. This chain joins TRBV28 and TRBJ2-7; TRBD2 agrees at 7 bases. The CDR3 sequence is CAISTGGGGEQYF. The CDR3 DNA reads TGTGCCATCTCCACCGGCGGCGGGGGCGAGCAGTACTTC.